This T cell receptor (beta chain) appears in the sequencing data of a study of shared clonotypes between healthy human individuals. General study results and limits: Among a handful of donors, approximately 4.6% of naive CD4 clonotypes were found in common.

With regard to this clone: Its antigen is as yet unknown. This CDR3 is also generated by other DNA sequences in the sample.

TCRdb's copy holds only in-frame clones and misses some; the assay was immunoSEQ multiplex PCR. Among about 1.5 million clones, 95% to 99% were seen once, and the ten largest hold approximately 0.44%. The germline V gene has CDR1 LNHDA and CDR2 SQIVND (reference sequence). Trimming took 2 bases from V and 4 from J; bases not matched to a gene: 5. The CDR3 length is 15 residues. The chain uses TRBV19 and TRBJ2-3; TRBD2 matches at 8 bases. The sequence was obtained from a young man in good health. Sequenced: naive CD4+ T cells sorted from blood. The subset here: CD45RA+ positively selected. The CDR3 spells CASSIPAGVSDTQYF. CDR3 nucleotide sequence: TGTGCCAGTAGTATACCAGCGGGAGTGTCAGATACGCAGTATTTT.